The 7 T cell receptor beta chains below were found in one sample sequenced in a study of T cells in Graves' hyperthyroidism and ophthalmopathy. It was RNA transcripts that yielded the amplified TCR beta CDR3 regions. Using the HTBI primer set, a first-round RT-PCR was run on the TCR CDR3. TCRdb reprocessed the multiplex PCR reads with MiXCR, giving one entry per CDR3 protein. The sample includes about 760,000 distinct CDR3 sequences, around 40% of them seen just once. The sequencing input was blood. All receptors derive from a woman aged 40 to 49 with Graves' hyperthyroidism.

This clonotype was counted between two and nine times. CDR3 sequence (DNA): TGTGCCAGCAGTTCGATCCGGGACCTGGGCGGCTACACCTTC. This sequence encodes CASSSIRDLGGYTF. The gene calls are TRBV6-5 and TRBJ1-2; a weak D match, TRBD1 (5 bases). Per germline, CDR1 MNHEY and CDR2 SVGAGI. Deletions cut 4 bases from V and 8 bases from J, with 17 bases between. This CDR3 contains 14 residues.

The V gene is TRBV7-3, the J gene TRBJ2-7; 9 bases agree with TRBD2. CDR3 length: 17 residues. Germline CDR1 SGHTA, CDR2 FQGTGA. V was clipped by 5 bases and J by 4 bases; unmatched bases: 15. In DNA, the CDR3 is TGTGCCAGCAGCCCAGAGCGGGGGGCTAGCGGACTGTACGAGCAGTACTTC. Residues: CASSPERGASGLYEQYF.

This clonotype was observed a handful of times. The J gene is TRBJ1-1, the V gene TRBV10-3; 9 bases line up with TRBD1. CDR1 and CDR2 (germline): ENHRY, SYGVKD. The V and J ends lost 4 bases and 4 bases, in that order; junction bases with no gene match: 7. This CDR3 contains 15 residues. CDR3 loop: CAISAPGQGFTEAFF. The CDR3 DNA sequence: TGTGCCATCAGTGCGCCGGGACAGGGTTTCACTGAAGCTTTCTTT.

This clonotype was seen only a few times. The chain couples TRBV20-1 to TRBJ1-5; 8 positions agree with TRBD1. Per germline, CDR1 DFQATT and CDR2 SNEGSKA (reference sequence). J lost 4 bases, V lost 3 bases, and 11 bases had no gene match. The CDR3 has 16 amino acids. CDR3 sequence reads: CSASRTGIGPNQPQHF. CDR3 sequence (DNA): TGCAGTGCTAGCCGGACAGGGATAGGACCAAATCAGCCCCAGCATTTT.

CDR3 in DNA: TGTGCCAGTAGTATGATAGGGAACCCTGGGGCCAACGTCCTGACTTTC. Residues: CASSMIGNPGANVLTF. The J gene is TRBJ2-6, the V gene TRBV19; D is unresolved. There are 16 residues in the CDR3. Germline CDR1 LNHDA, CDR2 SQIVND (reference sequence). The V and J ends lost 3 bases and 2 bases respectively, with 11 bases between them.

The table lists this clonotype with many counts. V usage is TRBV20-1 and J usage is TRBJ1-1; D uncertain. Germline values: CDR1 DFQATT, CDR2 SNEGSKA (reference sequence). The CDR3 covers 11 residues. V was cut by 4 bases and J by 7 bases, with 10 bases left in between. The CDR3 reads CSAIYTIEAFF. CDR3 bases: TGCAGTGCTATCTACACGATTGAAGCTTTCTTT.

This clonotype was counted many times. This chain links TRBV12-3 or TRBV12-4 with TRBJ1-1; 7 nucleotides align to TRBD1. J gave up 4 bases and V 10 bases, and 3 bases lay outside the gene matches. The CDR3 extends over 11 amino acids. CDR3 loop: CATHRGTEAFF. As DNA, the CDR3 is TGTGCCACCCACAGGGGCACTGAAGCTTTCTTT.